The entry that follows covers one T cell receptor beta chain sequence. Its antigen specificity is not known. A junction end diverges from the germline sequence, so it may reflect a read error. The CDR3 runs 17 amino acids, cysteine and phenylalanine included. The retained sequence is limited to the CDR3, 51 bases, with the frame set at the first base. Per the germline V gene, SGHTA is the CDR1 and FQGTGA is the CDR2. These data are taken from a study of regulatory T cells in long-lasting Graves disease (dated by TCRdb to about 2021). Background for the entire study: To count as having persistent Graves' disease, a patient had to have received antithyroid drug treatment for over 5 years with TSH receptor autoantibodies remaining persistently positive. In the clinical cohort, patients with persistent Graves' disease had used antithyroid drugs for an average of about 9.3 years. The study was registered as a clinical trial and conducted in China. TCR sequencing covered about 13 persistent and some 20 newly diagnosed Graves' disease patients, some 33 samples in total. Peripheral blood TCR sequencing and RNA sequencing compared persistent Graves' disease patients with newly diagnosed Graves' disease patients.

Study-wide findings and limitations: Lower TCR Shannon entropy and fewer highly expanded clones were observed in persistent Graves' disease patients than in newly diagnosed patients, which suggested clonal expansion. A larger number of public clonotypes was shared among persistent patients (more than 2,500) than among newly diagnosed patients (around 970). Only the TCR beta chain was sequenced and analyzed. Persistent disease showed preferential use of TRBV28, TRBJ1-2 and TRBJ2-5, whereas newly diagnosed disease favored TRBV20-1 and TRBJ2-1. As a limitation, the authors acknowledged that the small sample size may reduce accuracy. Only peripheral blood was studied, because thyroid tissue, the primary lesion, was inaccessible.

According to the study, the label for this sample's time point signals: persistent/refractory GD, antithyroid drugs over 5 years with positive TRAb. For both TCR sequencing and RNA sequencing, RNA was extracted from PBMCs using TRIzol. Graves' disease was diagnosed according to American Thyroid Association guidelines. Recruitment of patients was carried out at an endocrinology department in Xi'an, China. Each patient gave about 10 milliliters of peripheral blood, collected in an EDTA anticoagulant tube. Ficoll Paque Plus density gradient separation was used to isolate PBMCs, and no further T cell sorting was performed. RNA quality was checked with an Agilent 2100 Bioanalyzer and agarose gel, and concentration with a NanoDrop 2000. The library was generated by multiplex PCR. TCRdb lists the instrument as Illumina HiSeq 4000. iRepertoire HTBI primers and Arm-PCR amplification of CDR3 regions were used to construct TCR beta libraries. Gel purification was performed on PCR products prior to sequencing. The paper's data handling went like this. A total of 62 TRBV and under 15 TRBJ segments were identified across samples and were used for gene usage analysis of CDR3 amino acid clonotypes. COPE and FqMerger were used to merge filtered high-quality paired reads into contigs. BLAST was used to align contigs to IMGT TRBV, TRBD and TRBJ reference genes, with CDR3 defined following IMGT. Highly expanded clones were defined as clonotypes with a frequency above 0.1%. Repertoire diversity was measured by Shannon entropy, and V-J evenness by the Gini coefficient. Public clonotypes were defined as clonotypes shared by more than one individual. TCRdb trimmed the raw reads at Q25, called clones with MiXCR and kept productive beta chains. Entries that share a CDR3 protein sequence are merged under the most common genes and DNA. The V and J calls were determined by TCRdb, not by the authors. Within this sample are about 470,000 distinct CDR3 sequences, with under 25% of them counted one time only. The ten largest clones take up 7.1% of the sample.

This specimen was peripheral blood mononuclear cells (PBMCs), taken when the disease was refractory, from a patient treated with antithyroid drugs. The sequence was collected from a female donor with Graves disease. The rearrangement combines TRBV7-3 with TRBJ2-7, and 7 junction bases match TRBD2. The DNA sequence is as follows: TGCGCCAGCAGCCCCCACGGGGGACGGGGGGACTGGTACGAGCAGTACTTC. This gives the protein CASSPHGGRGDWYEQYF.